Listed below are T cell receptor beta chains from one sample, sequenced in a study of human T cells and chemical hapten exposure. MiXCR, run by TCRdb on the RACE reads, gives a single entry per CDR3 protein. Of 140,000 or so distinct CDR3 sequences listed, approximately 12% are singletons. Sample: whole blood, taken in connection with sensitization to the hapten diphenylcyclopropenone (DPC). The receptors derive from a woman aged 45 to 65 with alopecia areata. Some clones in this sample may be carry-over from other donors' samples. Both conserved end residues are part of each CDR3. A D gene is named only where the DNA matches it firmly. For some rows the clone size is stated as once, few or many, or as a class when expanded; others skip it.

>TRBD2|TRBV28|few|17|TRBJ2-3
CASSPPVDSGRGDTQYF
TGTGCCAGCAGTCCGCCCGTTGATAGCGGGAGGGGAGATACGCAGTATTTT
>NA|TRBV6-5|NA|15|TRBJ2-1
CASRQDRKNYNEQFF
TGTGCCAGCAGACAGGACCGGAAGAATTACAATGAGCAGTTCTTC
>NA|TRBV7-3|NA|15|TRBJ2-3
CASSASTRRTDTQYF
TGTGCCAGCAGCGCCTCGACTAGACGCACAGATACGCAGTATTTT
>NA|TRBV5-1|NA|14|TRBJ1-2
CASSPSTVGYGYTF
TGCGCCAGCAGCCCGTCCACCGTGGGCTATGGCTACACCTTC
>TRBD1|TRBV12-3/TRBV12-4|many|14|TRBJ2-2
CASRLDRGPGELFF
TGTGCCAGCAGGCTAGACAGGGGACCCGGGGAGCTGTTTTTT
>TRBD2|TRBV13|NA|14|TRBJ2-1
CASSPGGDSGRSFF
TGTGCCAGCAGCCCCGGGGGTGATAGCGGGAGGTCGTTCTTC
>NA|TRBV29-1|few|13|TRBJ1-1
CSVFGGNGTEAFF
TGCAGCGTTTTCGGGGGGAACGGCACTGAAGCTTTCTTT
>TRBD1|TRBV7-3|NA|12|TRBJ2-3
CASGQAGGTQYF
TGTGCCAGCGGACAGGCGGGTGGTACGCAGTATTTT
>NA|TRBV24-1|NA|18|TRBJ2-1
CATSDPDPGSASYNEQFF
TGTGCCACCAGTGACCCGGACCCCGGGTCAGCCTCCTACAATGAGCAGTTCTTC
>NA|TRBV20-1|few|13|TRBJ1-1
CSASAGGDTEAFF
TGCAGTGCTAGCGCGGGCGGGGATACTGAAGCTTTCTTT
>NA|TRBV3-1|NA|15|TRBJ1-1
CASSPAGSANTEAFF
TGTGCCAGCAGCCCGGCAGGGTCCGCGAACACTGAAGCTTTCTTT
>TRBD1|TRBV6-5|NA|14|TRBJ2-3
CAAGGGTGSDTQYF
TGTGCCGCTGGAGGAGGGACAGGGAGCGATACGCAGTATTTT
>NA|TRBV19|few|12|TRBJ2-3
CATSQVTDTQYF
TGTGCCACGTCACAGGTAACAGATACGCAGTATTTT
>NA|TRBV29-1|few|13|TRBJ2-7
CSVEDQGQAEQYF
TGCAGCGTTGAAGATCAGGGGCAGGCGGAGCAGTACTTC
>NA|TRBV7-3|few|16|TRBJ2-6
CASSRNINSGANVLTF
TGTGCCAGCAGCCGCAACATCAACTCTGGGGCCAACGTCCTGACTTTC
>TRBD2|TRBV20-1|many|16|TRBJ2-7
CSAIIPSGWTSYEQYF
TGCAGTGCCATCATCCCTAGCGGGTGGACTTCCTACGAGCAGTACTTC
>TRBD1|TRBV20-1|NA|13|TRBJ2-7
CSAPRQGKDEQYF
TGCAGTGCTCCCCGACAGGGGAAGGACGAGCAGTACTTC
>NA|TRBV5-1|NA|14|TRBJ2-1
CASSGDSAYNEQFF
TGCGCCAGCAGCGGGGATAGCGCCTACAATGAGCAGTTCTTC
>NA|TRBV9|NA|13|TRBJ2-5
CASTGGGQETQYF
TGTGCCAGCACAGGGGGGGGCCAAGAGACCCAGTACTTC
>NA|TRBV6-5|NA|14|TRBJ2-6
CASSPPGAVNVLTF
TGTGCCAGCAGCCCCCCGGGGGCGGTCAACGTCCTGACTTTC
>NA|TRBV18|many|17|TRBJ2-5
CASSPPGGTNGEETQYF
TGTGCCAGCTCACCACCAGGGGGGACAAATGGTGAAGAGACCCAGTACTTC
>NA|TRBV7-3|NA|18|TRBJ2-6
CASSLRGSESSGANVLTF
TGTGCCAGCAGCTTACGAGGCAGTGAGAGCTCTGGGGCCAACGTCCTGACTTTC
>NA|TRBV7-8|many|13|TRBJ2-3
CASSFQAVDTQYF
TGTGCCAGCAGCTTCCAAGCTGTAGATACGCAGTATTTT
>NA|TRBV2|many|14|TRBJ2-7
CASSEEFGFYEQYF
TGTGCCAGCAGTGAGGAATTTGGGTTCTACGAGCAGTACTTC
>NA|TRBV6-2/TRBV6-3|few|19|TRBJ2-1
CASSPLSPPAGLSYNEQFF
TGTGCCAGCAGTCCCCTCTCCCCCCCGGCGGGGCTCTCCTACAATGAGCAGTTCTTC
>NA|TRBV7-2|NA|14|TRBJ1-2
CASSPPTTYYGYTF
TGTGCCAGCAGCCCCCCCACGACCTACTATGGCTACACCTTC
>TRBD1|TRBV5-5|few|15|TRBJ1-5
CASSLETGGWEPQHF
TGTGCCAGCAGCTTGGAAACAGGGGGTTGGGAGCCCCAGCATTTT
>NA|TRBV7-2|NA|13|TRBJ2-7
CASSLPTGYEQYF
TGTGCCAGCAGCTTACCGACTGGCTACGAGCAGTACTTC
>TRBD1|TRBV7-3|many|13|TRBJ2-5
CASGKGQGRTQYF
TGTGCCAGCGGGAAGGGACAGGGGAGGACCCAGTACTTC
>TRBD2|TRBV11-2|few|14|TRBJ2-1
CASSSNSGTNEQFF
TGTGCCAGCAGCTCCAACAGCGGGACCAATGAGCAGTTCTTC
>TRBD1|TRBV12-3/TRBV12-4|many|15|TRBJ1-6
CASSAGGGRNSPLHF
TGTGCCAGCAGTGCAGGGGGGGGGCGCAATTCACCCCTCCACTTT
>NA|TRBV6-1|NA|12|TRBJ2-1
CASSGLHNEQFF
TGTGCCAGCAGTGGGCTCCACAATGAGCAGTTCTTC
>NA|TRBV6-5|NA|14|TRBJ2-6
CASTLGSGANVLTF
TGTGCCAGCACCTTGGGATCTGGGGCCAACGTCCTGACTTTC
>TRBD2|TRBV29-1|many|13|TRBJ2-3
CSAGGAIGDTQYF
TGCAGCGCCGGGGGGGCAATCGGTGATACGCAGTATTTT
>NA|TRBV12-3/TRBV12-4|NA|15|TRBJ1-5
CASSSKGLGNQPQHF
TGTGCCAGCAGTTCGAAGGGTTTGGGCAATCAGCCCCAGCATTTT
>TRBD1|TRBV20-1|many|12|TRBJ2-7
CSAQGQGDEQYF
TGCAGTGCTCAGGGACAGGGCGACGAGCAGTACTTC
>NA|TRBV7-7|NA|15|TRBJ2-3
CASSPGGTPYNTQYF
TGTGCTAGCAGCCCCGGCGGGACTCCTTACAATACGCAGTATTTT
>NA|TRBV6-2/TRBV6-3|many|15|TRBJ2-5
CASSYGLGIQETQYF
TGTGCCAGCAGTTATGGACTGGGGATTCAAGAGACCCAGTACTTC
>NA|TRBV6-5|few|12|TRBJ2-1
CASSLDRDEQFF
TGTGCCAGCAGCCTTGATCGGGATGAGCAGTTCTTC
>NA|TRBV5-5|NA|15|TRBJ1-6
CASSSQRAFNSPLHF
TGTGCCAGCAGCTCCCAGCGGGCCTTCAATTCACCCCTCCACTTT
>NA|TRBV4-1|NA|15|TRBJ1-5
CASSQVPPSNQPQHF
TGCGCCAGCAGCCAAGTTCCACCTAGCAATCAGCCCCAGCATTTT
>NA|TRBV7-3|NA|14|TRBJ1-1
CASSVARGNTEAFF
TGTGCCAGCAGCGTAGCAAGGGGTAACACTGAAGCTTTCTTT
>NA|TRBV29-1|once|15|TRBJ1-3
CSVEPAGSSGNTIYF
TGCAGCGTTGAACCGGCTGGGAGCTCTGGAAACACCATATATTTT
>NA|TRBV6-4|many|13|TRBJ1-1
CASSYSLNTEAFF
TGTGCCAGCAGTTACTCGCTGAACACTGAAGCTTTCTTT
>TRBD1|TRBV7-9|NA|14|TRBJ2-7
CASSSPGTGNEQYF
TGTGCCAGCAGCTCACCCGGGACAGGGAACGAGCAGTACTTC
>NA|TRBV30|NA|12|TRBJ1-1
CALTGQNTEAFF
TGTGCCTTGACAGGCCAGAACACTGAAGCTTTCTTT
>TRBD1|TRBV25-1|few|14|TRBJ2-3
CASSERQGTDTQYF
TGTGCCAGCAGTGAACGACAGGGGACAGATACGCAGTATTTT
>TRBD1|TRBV10-3|many|11|TRBJ2-7
CAIQGAYEQYF
TGTGCCATCCAGGGGGCGTACGAGCAGTACTTC